Each of the 5 T cell receptor beta chains below was sequenced from the same sample in a study of CD8 T cells in ankylosing spondylitis. TCRdb independently ran MiXCR on the 5' RACE reads; one entry per CDR3 protein. The data show approximately 250,000 distinct CDR3 sequences, with over 9.5% seen just once and approximately 2.5% held by the top ten. The material sequenced was blood, either unsorted or a sorted T cell fraction (not recorded which). The receptor source for this set is a male donor with ankylosing spondylitis or in good health (not recorded which).

This clonotype was counted ten times or more. The rearrangement uses TRBV4-1 and TRBJ2-1; D may be TRBD2 (5 bases). From germline, CDR1 is MGHRA and CDR2 YSYEKL. Trimming left V 4 bases short and J 2 bases short, with 15 bases between. The CDR3 covers 16 residues. CDR3 region: CASSRSGEDAYNEQFF. Written as DNA, the CDR3 is TGCGCCAGCAGCCGCTCCGGGGAAGACGCCTACAATGAGCAGTTCTTC.

This clonotype was picked up many times. The chain employs TRBV5-5 and TRBJ1-1; D is possibly TRBD1 (5 bases). Per the germline V gene, CDR1 is SGHKS and CDR2 is YYEKEE (reference sequence). Trimming shortened V by 5 bases and J by 8 bases, and 16 bases separated the two germline ends. This CDR3 is 13 amino acids long. Here the CDR3 DNA reads TGTGCCAGCAGATTCGCTCTACAGGAGGAAGCTTTCTTT. Translated: CASRFALQEEAFF.

This clonotype showed up many times. This rearrangement joins TRBV12-3 or TRBV12-4 to TRBJ2-2, with 11 bases aligning to TRBD2. V shed 5 bases and J 3 bases; nucleotides not matched to a gene: 5. The CDR3 is 16 residues long. Here the CDR3 reads CASSISGRADTGELFF. CDR3 coding DNA: TGTGCCAGCAGTATTAGCGGGAGGGCCGACACCGGGGAGCTGTTTTTT.

Many counts were recorded for this clonotype. The V gene is TRBV25-1, the J gene TRBJ2-1; D not certain. V was pared by 0 bases and J by 8 bases, with 23 bases between. CDR3 length: 18 amino acids. Germline V gives CDR1 MGHDK, CDR2 SYGVNS. CDR3 region: CASSEYIPSVALLDEQFF. DNA of the CDR3: TGTGCCAGCAGTGAATATATTCCTAGTGTAGCCCTCCTCGATGAGCAGTTCTTC.

This clonotype came up many times. The CDR3 protein is CSVIQTGELFF. For the CDR3, the DNA is TGCAGCGTTATACAGACCGGGGAGCTGTTTTTT. The V gene is TRBV29-1, the J gene TRBJ2-2, with D uncertain. Germline CDR1 SQVTM, CDR2 ANQGSEA. CDR3 length: 11 amino acids. The ends were cut back, 5 bases at V and 5 bases at J, with 6 bases in the middle.